This T cell receptor (beta chain) was sequenced for a study of spatial heterogeneity in lung cancer. Germline CDR1 reads SEHNR; CDR2 reads FQNEAQ (reference sequence). V was pared by 5 bases and J by 7 bases, with 9 bases between. The CDR3 contains 12 residues. Findings of the study overall: Higher tumor mutation counts went along with higher counts of expanded intratumoral alpha and beta TCRs. Tracking of ubiquitous and regional nonsynonymous mutations by counts of ubiquitous and regional expanded TCRs, respectively, was seen.

In this sample, this clonotype turned up many times. Its antigen is not identified. Specified time point: sample taken at primary tumor resection. Samples were donated by 72 untreated early-stage non-small cell lung cancer patients. Sequencing of whole RNA from tumor, nontumor lung or frozen PBMC involved no sorting. Each TCR cDNA molecule bore a unique molecular identifier. TCRdb reprocessed the 5' RACE reads via MiXCR and lists one record per CDR3 protein. The sample comprises about 100,000 distinct CDR3 sequences, nearly 4.5% of which are singletons, and 20% to 25% rests with the top ten. This receptor was identified in a male donor with early-stage non-small cell lung cancer. The chain couples TRBV7-9 to TRBJ2-1; the D is unclear. The source was lung tumor tissue, collected at surgery. CDR3 sequence: CASSVGGNEQFF. DNA of the CDR3: TGTGCCAGCAGCGTTGGTGGGAATGAGCAGTTCTTC.